The 10 T cell receptor beta chains below were found in one sample sequenced in a study of radiotherapy plus CTLA-4 blockade in lung cancer. Produced via immunoSEQ multiplex PCR; TCRdb's table is partial and in-frame only. The sample has 84,000 or so clones, about four fifths seen once. This specimen was peripheral blood, taken from a patient treated with radiotherapy plus ipilimumab. The source is a human donor with non-small cell lung cancer that progressed on radiotherapy plus ipilimumab.

The rearrangement uses TRBV27 and TRBJ1-5; D remains unclear. The CDR3 is 17 amino acids. V was clipped by 2 bases and J by 0 bases, with 14 bases between them. Looked up from germline, CDR1 is MNHEY and CDR2 is SMNVEV (reference sequence). CDR3 in DNA: TGTGCCAGCAGTTTACGAGCGGCGGGGTATAGCAATCAGCCCCAGCATTTT. As protein: CASSLRAAGYSNQPQHF.

CDR3 protein: CATRDYETEAFF. The CDR3 DNA follows: TGTGCCACCCGCGACTACGAGACTGAAGCTTTCTTT. The rearrangement joins TRBV10-3 to TRBJ1-1, with no clear D. The CDR3 has 12 amino acids. The V end lost 10 bases, the J end lost 5 bases, and 14 bases lay between the germline ends. Germline V CDR1 and CDR2: ENHRY, SYGVKD.

This sequence joins TRBV6-5 and TRBJ2-5, with unresolved D. Germline V gives CDR1 MNHEY, CDR2 SVGAGI. V was trimmed by 2 bases and J by 2 bases, leaving 6 bases between them. The CDR3 is 13 amino acids. CDR3 in amino acids: CASSYGLQETQYF. The DNA of the CDR3 is TGTGCCAGCAGTTACGGGTTACAAGAGACCCAGTACTTC.

CDR3: CASSLQAHEQYF. DNA of the CDR3: TGTGCCAGCAGTTTGCAGGCCCACGAGCAGTACTTC. The chain links TRBV6-6 to TRBJ2-7; D remains ambiguous. CDR1 is MNHNY and CDR2 is SVGAGI in the germline V gene (reference sequence). The CDR3 runs to 12 residues. Trimming shortened V by 4 bases and J by 5 bases, and 9 bases separated the two germline ends.

CDR3 amino acids: CASSLSPAAGVVYEQYF. The CDR3 DNA follows: TGTGCCAGCAGTTTATCCCCCGCGGCGGGAGTTGTCTACGAGCAGTACTTC. The chain carries TRBV27 and TRBJ2-7, with 7 bases lining up with TRBD2. CDR1 is MNHEY and CDR2 is SMNVEV in the germline V gene (reference sequence). The CDR3 extends over 17 amino acids. V dropped 0 bases and J dropped 3; count of bases not matched to a gene: 11.

The gene calls are TRBV7-2 and TRBJ1-2; 11 nucleotides align to TRBD1. The junction had 0 bases not matched to a gene; V was cut back by 4 bases and J by 8 bases. The CDR3 spans 12 residues. CDR1 is SGHTA, CDR2 FQGNSA, per germline. CDR3 residues: CASSWTGGGYTF. The DNA of the CDR3 is TGTGCCAGCAGCTGGACAGGGGGCGGCTACACCTTC.

This clone was observed a few times. The J gene is TRBJ2-7, the V gene TRBV6-6; D is ambiguous. V was cut by 6 bases and J by 3 bases, with 15 bases left in between. The length of the CDR3 is 14 residues. CDR1 and CDR2 (germline): MNHNY, SVGAGI (reference sequence). CDR3 in amino acids: CASSPPHNRYEQYF. CDR3 nucleotide sequence: TGTGCCAGCAGCCCTCCCCATAATCGCTACGAGCAGTACTTC.

This clone showed up just a few times. The rearrangement uses TRBV5-1 and TRBJ2-7; D might be TRBD1 (5 bases). V was trimmed by 0 bases and J by 7 bases, leaving 14 bases between them. Germline assignment: CDR1 SGHRS and CDR2 YFSETQ. The CDR3 sequence is 14 residues long. This chain's CDR3 is CASSLGQHVLEQYF. DNA for the CDR3: TGCGCCAGCAGCTTGGGACAGCATGTACTGGAGCAGTACTTC. Using reference TRBV5-1 and TRBJ2-7 for the parts outside the CDR3, the full variable domain is KAGVTQTPRYLIKTRGQQVTLSCSPISGHRSVSWYQQTPGQGLQFLFEYFSETQRNKGNFPGRFSGRQFSNSRSEMNVSTLELGDSALYLCASSLGQHVLEQYFGPGTRLTVT.

The table lists this clone with a few counts. The same CDR3 arises from other DNA sequences in this sample as well. This chain uses TRBV9 with TRBJ2-2; TRBD1 aligns across 9 bases. Germline assignment: CDR1 SGDLS and CDR2 YYNGEE. This CDR3 spans 15 amino acids. V lost 4 bases, J lost 4 bases, and 5 bases stayed unmatched. For the CDR3, the DNA is TGTGCCAGCAGCCCACGACAGGGGGTCACCGGGGAGCTGTTTTTT. It codes for CASSPRQGVTGELFF. Full variable domain (missing parts from reference TRBV9 and TRBJ2-2): DSGVTQTPKHLITATGQRVTLRCSPRSGDLSVYWYQQSLDQGLQFLIQYYNGEERAKGNILERFSAQQFPDLHSELNLSSLELGDSALYFCASSPRQGVTGELFFGEGSRLTVL.

This rearrangement joins TRBV6-5 to TRBJ2-5, with D unresolved. The CDR3 covers 14 residues. Between the trimmed V and J ends, which lost 2 bases and 5 bases, there was a span of 12 bases. The germline CDR1 and CDR2 sequences are MNHEY and SVGAGI. The CDR3 is CASSYGSGRETQYF. CDR3 DNA sequence: TGTGCCAGCAGTTACGGGTCAGGACGCGAGACCCAGTACTTC.